This passage covers 2 T cell receptor beta chains from one sample sequenced in a study of cytomegalovirus exposure and HLA in healthy donors. 13 Jbeta primers and 60 Vbeta primers were used for the PCR. The repertoire was sequenced with immunoSEQ multiplex PCR; TCRdb's copy has only in-frame clones and lacks some. The table records about 90,000 clones, about 80% of them present only once. The sequencing sample was made of PBMCs. The receptor source for this set is a young man in good health and CMV-seronegative.

This clone was detected only a few times. V is TRBV29-1 and J is TRBJ1-1, with a tentative D call TRBD1 (6 bases). Trimming took 6 bases from V and 4 from J, leaving 15 bases between them. Germline lookup yields CDR1 SQVTM and CDR2 ANQGSEA. The CDR3 is 13 residues long. This CDR3 reads CSVIQGPGTEAFF. As DNA, the CDR3 is TGCAGCGTGATACAGGGTCCGGGCACTGAAGCTTTCTTT.

The rearrangement joins TRBV5-1 to TRBJ2-3; perhaps TRBD1 as D (5 bases). The CDR3 runs to 12 residues. Per germline, CDR1 SGHRS and CDR2 YFSETQ. Trimming stripped 4 bases from V and 5 bases from J, with 8 bases between. The CDR3 spells CASSGRVDTQYF. CDR3 bases: TGCGCCAGCAGCGGCAGGGTAGATACGCAGTATTTT.